This passage covers 30 T cell receptor beta chains from one sample sequenced in a study of blood T cell repertoires in COVID-19. The assay was immunoSEQ multiplex PCR, and TCRdb's table has in-frame clones only and misses some. Among around 250,000 clones listed, roughly 89% were seen once. Specimen: peripheral blood. The receptor source for this set is a woman in her thirties or forties who had recovered from COVID-19.

The gene calls are TRBV10-3 and TRBJ2-6; 7 positions agree with TRBD2. Germline V gene sequence: CDR1 ENHRY, CDR2 SYGVKD. With 5 bases clipped from V and 0 bases from J, the junction kept 7 bases outside the gene matches. This CDR3 spans 17 amino acids. This CDR3 is CAISSGTGGSGANVLTF. The CDR3 DNA is TGTGCCATCAGTTCCGGGACGGGAGGCTCTGGGGCCAACGTCCTGACTTTC.

The chain is built from TRBV9 and TRBJ1-1; the D gene is possibly TRBD1 (6 bases). This CDR3 has 15 amino acids. Germline V gene sequence: CDR1 SGDLS, CDR2 YYNGEE. Deletions cut 2 bases from V and 4 bases from J, with 15 bases between. As DNA, the CDR3 is TGTGCCAGCAGCGTTCTCACTGAGGGGGTCACTGAAGCTTTCTTT. Its protein is CASSVLTEGVTEAFF.

The CDR3 sequence is CASSGAADTQYF. CDR3 bases: TGTGCCAGCAGCGGAGCGGCAGATACGCAGTATTTT. The rearrangement links TRBV7-9 to TRBJ2-3; possibly TRBD2 for D (5 bases). The CDR3 is 12 amino acids. Trimming shortened V by 5 bases and J by 4 bases, and 7 bases separated the two germline ends. From germline, CDR1 is SEHNR and CDR2 FQNEAQ (reference sequence).

The chain is built from TRBV6-6 and TRBJ2-3; no firm D call. Trimming pared 5 bases from V and 2 bases from J, leaving 20 bases between. Germline V gene sequence: CDR1 MNHNY, CDR2 SVGAGI (reference sequence). The CDR3 has 17 residues. As DNA, the CDR3 is TGTGCCAGCAGTCCAAAAGGAACTTTGACATACACAGATACGCAGTATTTT. This gives the protein CASSPKGTLTYTDTQYF.

This rearrangement joins TRBV11-2 to TRBJ2-3; 9 nucleotides match TRBD1. CDR3 size: 14 residues. Trimming took 4 bases from V and 6 from J; bases not matched to a gene: 5. CDR1 is SGHAT, CDR2 FQNNGV, per germline. Here the CDR3 reads CASSSDRGVDTQYF. DNA of the CDR3: TGTGCCAGCAGCTCGGACAGGGGAGTCGATACGCAGTATTTT.

This clone was observed a single time. The rearrangement uses TRBV4-3 and TRBJ2-1, with 7 bases aligning to TRBD1. The V gene end was trimmed by 0 bases and the J gene end by 4 bases; junction bases not matched to a gene: 9. Germline V lookup: CDR1 LGHNA, CDR2 YSLEER. This CDR3 has 17 amino acids. CDR3 region: CASSQDLGGFRYNEQFF. The CDR3 DNA reads TGCGCCAGCAGCCAAGATCTAGGGGGCTTTCGGTACAATGAGCAGTTCTTC.

The J gene is TRBJ2-1, the V gene TRBV4-3, with 10 bases identical to TRBD2. The CDR3 has 16 amino acids. Germline V gene data show CDR1 as LGHNA and CDR2 as YSLEER. V lost 0 bases, J lost 9 bases, and 8 bases stayed unmatched. The CDR3 here is CASSQEGLAGAPEQFF. For the CDR3, the DNA is TGCGCCAGCAGCCAAGAAGGCCTAGCGGGGGCCCCTGAGCAGTTCTTC.

This rearrangement joins TRBV12-3 or TRBV12-4 to TRBJ2-5; D is possibly TRBD2 (6 bases). This CDR3 is built from 12 residues. Trimming left V 6 bases short and J 6 bases short, with 11 bases between. The CDR3 loop is CASRLAGQTQYF. DNA for the CDR3: TGTGCCAGCAGACTAGCAGGTCAGACCCAGTACTTC.

A few counts support this clone. The genes are TRBV4-3 and TRBJ1-6; weak D call: TRBD1 (6 bases). This CDR3 comprises 14 residues. V lost 4 bases, J lost 5 bases, and 9 bases lay in between. The germline V gene encodes CDR1 LGHNA and CDR2 YSLEER. The CDR3 sequence is CASSPRTDNSPLHF. CDR3 nucleotides: TGCGCCAGCAGCCCTAGGACAGATAATTCACCCCTCCACTTT.

The genes are TRBV6-1 and TRBJ1-5, with no clear D. The CDR3 spans 16 residues. The V end was cut by 0 bases, the J end by 6 bases, with 15 bases between. The V gene's germline CDR1 is MNHNS and CDR2 SASEGT. The chain's CDR3 is CASSEASPGFRQPQHF. The CDR3 nucleotides read TGTGCCAGCAGTGAAGCTTCGCCCGGGTTTCGTCAGCCCCAGCATTTT.

Only one count was recorded for this clone. V usage is TRBV12-3 or TRBV12-4 and J usage is TRBJ2-3, with D hard to call. The CDR3 extends over 12 amino acids. Trimming removed 6 bases at V and 6 bases at J, with 10 bases between. The CDR3 coding sequence is TGTGCCAGCAGGCAAGCGTCGGATACGCAGTATTTT. Encoded protein: CASRQASDTQYF.

The CDR3 DNA reads as TGTGCCAGCAGCCACGGACAGGGCTGGGAAGAGACCCAGTACTTC. Translating gives CASSHGQGWEETQYF. The rearrangement joins TRBV6-2 or TRBV6-3 to TRBJ2-5; 8 bases fit TRBD1. The CDR3 spans 15 residues. CDR1 MNHEY and CDR2 SVGEGT come from the germline V gene. J gave up 3 bases and V 6 bases, and 9 bases lay outside the gene matches.

This chain links TRBV3-1 (or the pseudogene TRBV3-2) with TRBJ2-1; 11 nucleotides match TRBD2. The CDR3 covers 17 residues. Per germline, CDR1 LGHDT and CDR2 YNNKEL (reference sequence). J gave up 2 bases and V 0 bases, and 3 bases lay outside the gene matches. The CDR3 reads CASSQDGTSGPYNEQFF. The CDR3 coding sequence is TGTGCCAGCAGCCAAGATGGGACTAGCGGACCCTACAATGAGCAGTTCTTC.

The sample holds one count of this clone. V is TRBV3-1 (or the pseudogene TRBV3-2) and J is TRBJ1-5; D is uncertain. This CDR3 has 14 residues. Germline V gene data show CDR1 as LGHDT and CDR2 as YNNKEL (reference sequence). Trimming removed 2 bases from V and 0 bases from J, with 5 bases in between. The CDR3 DNA reads as TGTGCCAGCAGCCAATCTCGTAGCAATCAGCCCCAGCATTTT. The encoded protein is CASSQSRSNQPQHF.

V and J are TRBV28 and TRBJ1-1; TRBD1 agrees at 8 bases. CDR1 and CDR2 from the germline V gene are MDHEN and SYDVKM. The CDR3 loop spans 16 amino acids. After removal of 5 bases from V and 5 bases from J, the junction contained 13 bases not matched to a gene. Here the CDR3 reads CASSPLLGTGRTEAFF. The CDR3 DNA reads TGTGCCAGCAGTCCCCTATTAGGGACAGGAAGGACTGAAGCTTTCTTT.

This chain links TRBV5-5 with TRBJ2-3, with D perhaps matching TRBD2 (6 bases). This CDR3 is 14 amino acids long. The germline gives CDR1 SGHKS, CDR2 YYEKEE (reference sequence). V was shortened by 4 bases and J by 1 base, with 10 bases between the two germline ends. The CDR3 coding sequence is TGTGCCAGCAGCCAGGGACTTGGCACAGATACGCAGTATTTT. It encodes CASSQGLGTDTQYF.

The genes are TRBV5-4 and TRBJ2-1; 7 bases are shared with TRBD1. The germline V gene encodes CDR1 SGHNT and CDR2 YYREEE (reference sequence). This CDR3 comprises 13 residues. The V segment lost 6 bases and the J segment 4 bases; nucleotides outside the gene matches: 4. This CDR3 is CASKRTGYNEQFF. CDR3 nucleotide sequence: TGTGCCAGCAAGAGGACAGGTTACAATGAGCAGTTCTTC.

This clone has more than one count but fewer than ten. V usage is TRBV11-2 and J usage is TRBJ1-2; no definite D call. Trimming removed 4 bases at V and 2 bases at J, with 17 bases between. Germline CDR1 is SGHAT and CDR2 is FQNNGV. The CDR3 spans 16 residues. The CDR3 region is CASSSTIPGENYGYTF. CDR3 coding DNA: TGTGCCAGCAGCTCCACAATTCCGGGAGAAAACTATGGCTACACCTTC. Filled out from reference TRBV11-2 and TRBJ1-2, the complete variable domain reads EAGVAQSPRYKIIEKRQSVAFWCNPISGHATLYWYQQILGQGPKLLIQFQNNGVVDDSQLPKDRFSAERLKGVDSTLKIQPAKLEDSAVYLCASSSTIPGENYGYTFGSGTRLTVV.

The chain is built from TRBV28 and TRBJ2-5, with TRBD2 matching over 8 bases. This CDR3 is 13 amino acids long. The junction had 0 bases not matched to a gene; V was cut back by 4 bases and J by 2 bases. Germline CDR1 and CDR2: MDHEN and SYDVKM. CDR3 loop: CASSSGGQETQYF. The CDR3 DNA follows: TGTGCCAGCAGTTCGGGAGGGCAAGAGACCCAGTACTTC. Combining the CDR3 with reference TRBV28 and TRBJ2-5 gives the whole variable domain DVKVTQSSRYLVKRTGEKVFLECVQDMDHENMFWYRQDPGLGLRLIYFSYDVKMKEKGDIPEGYSVSREKKERFSLILESASTNQTSMYLCASSSGGQETQYFGPGTRLLVL.

This chain connects TRBV10-1 to TRBJ2-3; 8 bases match TRBD1. The trim removed 2 bases at V and 4 bases at J, leaving 5 bases unmatched. Per germline, CDR1 WNHNN and CDR2 SYGVQD (reference sequence). The CDR3 spans 15 residues. The CDR3 bases are TGCGCCAGCAGTGAGAGGGCAGGGGGCGCAGATACGCAGTATTTT. This sequence encodes CASSERAGGADTQYF.

This clone was observed once. The chain combines TRBV2 with TRBJ1-5; 7 bases are a match to TRBD1. The CDR3 is made up of 15 amino acids. Germline V lookup: CDR1 SNHLY, CDR2 FYNNEI. The ends lost 1 base at V and 3 bases at J; junction bases unmatched: 3. The CDR3 loop reads CASSEGGTVNQPQHF. The CDR3 DNA sequence: TGTGCCAGCAGTGAAGGCGGGACAGTCAATCAGCCCCAGCATTTT.

The chain joins TRBV6-1 to TRBJ1-2, with D hard to call. Trimming cost V 4 bases and J 0 bases, with 18 bases left between them. Germline CDR1 reads MNHNS; CDR2 reads SASEGT. The CDR3 consists of 17 residues. The CDR3 DNA reads TGTGCCAGCAGTGTCTTCAGGCCGGCAGCCGCTAACTATGGCTACACCTTC. Amino acid sequence: CASSVFRPAAANYGYTF.

The J gene is TRBJ1-6, the V gene TRBV28, with D perhaps matching TRBD1 (6 bases). Germline CDR1 and CDR2: MDHEN and SYDVKM. The CDR3 covers 12 residues. The V gene lost 6 bases and the J gene lost 14 bases, with 14 bases spanning the gap. CDR3 residues: CASRSGHPTLHF. CDR3 nucleotides: TGTGCCAGCAGATCGGGACACCCGACCCTCCACTTT.

Only one count was recorded for this clone. The J gene is TRBJ2-7, the V gene TRBV3-1 (or the pseudogene TRBV3-2); unclear D gene. The CDR3 is 15 residues long. CDR1 and CDR2 from the germline V gene are LGHDT and YNNKEL (reference sequence). Trimming removed 4 bases from V and 2 bases from J, with 15 bases in between. The CDR3: CASSPNLRITYEQYV. The CDR3, as DNA: TGTGCCAGCAGCCCAAATCTCAGAATAACCTACGAGCAGTACGTC.

CDR3 sequence reads: CASSQEWTGGFGNTEAFF. CDR3 DNA sequence: TGTGCCAGCAGCCAAGAGTGGACAGGGGGCTTTGGGAACACTGAAGCTTTCTTT. The chain is built from TRBV3-1 (or the pseudogene TRBV3-2) and TRBJ1-1, with TRBD1 matching 11 bases. Germline V gene sequence: CDR1 LGHDT, CDR2 YNNKEL (reference sequence). The CDR3 has 18 amino acids. The V gene end was trimmed by 0 bases and the J gene end by 1 base; junction bases not matched to a gene: 7.

The rearrangement uses TRBV28 and TRBJ2-7; unclear D gene. Trimming cost V 0 bases and J 5 bases, with 5 bases left between them. CDR3 length: 12 amino acids. Per germline, CDR1 MDHEN and CDR2 SYDVKM. The CDR3: CASSLWGHEQYV. CDR3 DNA: TGTGCCAGCAGTTTATGGGGCCACGAGCAGTACGTC.

The chain joins TRBV7-6 to TRBJ2-5; TRBD2 matches 8 bases. The CDR3 runs to 16 residues. Unmatched junction bases numbered 14, after V lost 5 bases and J lost 6 bases. Germline V gene data show CDR1 as SGHVS and CDR2 as FNYEAQ. CDR3 protein: CASSPSGGGGKKTQYF. In nucleotides, the CDR3 is TGTGCCAGCAGCCCCTCGGGGGGGGGAGGAAAAAAGACCCAGTACTTC.

The chain recombines TRBV7-2 with TRBJ1-2, with D possibly TRBD1 on 5 matching bases. The CDR3 is made up of 17 amino acids. Per the germline V gene, CDR1 is SGHTA and CDR2 is FQGNSA. V was clipped by 1 base and J by 6 bases, with 21 bases between them. This chain's CDR3 is CASSLGGNQGRSDGYTF. CDR3 in DNA: TGTGCCAGCAGCTTAGGAGGAAATCAGGGCAGATCGGATGGCTACACCTTC.

In this sample, this clone turned up once. The V and J genes are TRBV19 and TRBJ2-5; D is possibly TRBD2 (6 bases). The CDR3 sequence is 15 residues long. Germline V CDR1 and CDR2: LNHDA, SQIVND (reference sequence). V lost 7 bases and J lost 4, with 19 bases in between. The CDR3 nucleotides read TGTGCCAGTACGCGAAGCGGGTCAGAGGGAGAGACCCAGTACTTC. This sequence encodes CASTRSGSEGETQYF.

The chain is built from TRBV19 and TRBJ2-3, with 7 positions matching TRBD1. The CDR3 runs to 15 residues. Germline V gives CDR1 LNHDA, CDR2 SQIVND (reference sequence). The V and J ends lost 5 bases and 2 bases, in that order; junction bases with no gene match: 7. Here the CDR3 reads CASSVKQGHTDTQYF. CDR3 DNA: TGTGCCAGTAGTGTTAAACAGGGGCACACAGATACGCAGTATTTT.